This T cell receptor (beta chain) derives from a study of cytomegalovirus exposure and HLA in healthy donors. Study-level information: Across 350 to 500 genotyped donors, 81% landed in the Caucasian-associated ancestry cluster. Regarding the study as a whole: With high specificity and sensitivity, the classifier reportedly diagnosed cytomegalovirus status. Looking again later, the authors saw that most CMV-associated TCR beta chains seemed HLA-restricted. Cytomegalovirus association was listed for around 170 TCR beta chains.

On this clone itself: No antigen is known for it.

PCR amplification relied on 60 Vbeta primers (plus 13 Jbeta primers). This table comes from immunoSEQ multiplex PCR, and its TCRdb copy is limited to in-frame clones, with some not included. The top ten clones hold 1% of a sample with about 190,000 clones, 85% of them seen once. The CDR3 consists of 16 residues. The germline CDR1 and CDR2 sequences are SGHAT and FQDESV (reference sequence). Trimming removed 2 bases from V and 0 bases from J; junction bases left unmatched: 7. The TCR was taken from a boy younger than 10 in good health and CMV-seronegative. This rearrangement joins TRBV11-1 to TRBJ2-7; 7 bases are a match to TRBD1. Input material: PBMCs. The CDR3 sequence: CASSLLPGTVSYEQYF. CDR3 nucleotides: TGTGCCAGCAGCTTATTACCCGGGACAGTCTCCTACGAGCAGTACTTC.